Listed below are T cell receptor beta chains from one sample, sequenced in a study of blood T cells in healthy people across ages. MiXCR, applied by TCRdb to the 5' RACE reads, yields one record per CDR3 protein. This table has approximately 600,000 distinct CDR3 sequences, under 70% appearing once. The sample consisted of blood. All receptors come from a man aged 60 to 69 in good health. The CDR3 runs from the conserved cysteine through the conserved F or W. Each record gives: clone size, J gene, D gene, V gene, CDR3 protein, CDR3 DNA. D genes are given only for firm matches. Size values are once, few and many counts, or a class for expanded clones, and some rows have none.

.	TRBJ2-3	.	TRBV2	CASQLATSTDTQYF	TGTGCCAGTCAACTAGCCACAAGCACAGATACGCAGTATTTT
few	TRBJ2-7	.	TRBV7-9	CASSQTPGAYEQYF	TGTGCCAGCAGCCAAACTCCAGGGGCCTACGAGCAGTACTTC
.	TRBJ2-3	TRBD1	TRBV5-1	CASSRDSGRTDTQYF	TGCGCCAGCAGCCGGGACAGTGGTCGCACAGATACGCAGTATTTT
.	TRBJ1-4	.	TRBV6-5	CASSYSWGTREKLFF	TGTGCCAGCAGTTACTCCTGGGGGACCCGTGAAAAACTGTTTTTT
.	TRBJ2-3	TRBD2	TRBV7-2	CASSRRLAGGRTDTQYF	TGTGCCAGCAGCCGCAGACTAGCGGGGGGCCGCACAGATACGCAGTATTTT
.	TRBJ2-1	.	TRBV20-1	CSARSGAGENEQFF	TGCAGTGCTAGGTCCGGGGCAGGAGAGAATGAGCAGTTCTTC
.	TRBJ1-2	.	TRBV4-2	CASSQDQIDYGYTF	TGTGCCAGCAGCCAAGATCAGATTGACTATGGCTACACCTTC
.	TRBJ1-2	.	TRBV4-2	CASRREFGNNYGYTF	TGTGCCAGCAGGCGGGAGTTCGGGAATAACTATGGCTACACCTTC
.	TRBJ2-3	.	TRBV7-8	CASTPWGGGATDTQYF	TGTGCCAGCACCCCATGGGGCGGGGGCGCGACAGATACGCAGTATTTT
.	TRBJ1-5	TRBD1	TRBV7-9	CASSLGGRQGDSQPQHF	TGTGCCAGCAGCTTAGGGGGAAGGCAGGGGGATAGTCAGCCCCAGCATTTT
.	TRBJ2-5	.	TRBV12-3/TRBV12-4	CASGDRETQYF	TGTGCCAGCGGTGATCGGGAGACCCAGTACTTC
few	TRBJ2-1	TRBD2	TRBV3-1	CASRNLAVRQNEQFF	TGTGCCAGCAGGAATCTAGCGGTGAGGCAGAATGAGCAGTTCTTC
.	TRBJ1-2	.	TRBV3-1	CASSQVSRDNYGYTF	TGTGCCAGCAGCCAGGTCTCAAGGGATAACTATGGCTACACCTTC
.	TRBJ2-7	.	TRBV7-9	CASSLLQGEYEQYF	TGTGCCAGCAGCTTATTACAGGGAGAATACGAGCAGTACTTC
.	TRBJ2-1	.	TRBV7-9	CASNPGLSSYNEQFF	TGTGCCAGCAACCCGGGGCTTAGCTCCTACAATGAGCAGTTCTTC
.	TRBJ1-1	TRBD1	TRBV20-1	CSAGQGATEAFF	TGCAGTGCTGGACAGGGGGCAACTGAAGCTTTCTTT
.	TRBJ2-3	.	TRBV20-1	CSANPGTDTQYF	TGCAGTGCTAACCCAGGGACAGATACGCAGTATTTT
.	TRBJ2-2	TRBD2	TRBV2	CASSWTTGGAGELFF	TGTGCCAGCTCCTGGACAACCGGGGGGGCTGGGGAGCTGTTTTTT
few	TRBJ2-7	TRBD1	TRBV9	CASSPEQGAQYF	TGTGCCAGCAGCCCCGAACAGGGGGCGCAGTACTTC
.	TRBJ1-4	.	TRBV4-1	CASSQDQEGRKLFF	TGCGCCAGCAGCCAAGATCAGGAGGGCCGAAAACTGTTTTTT
.	TRBJ1-2	.	TRBV29-1	CSAVEGGYGYTF	TGCAGCGCCGTTGAGGGGGGCTATGGCTACACCTTC
.	TRBJ2-5	.	TRBV9	CASSVGGFEETQYF	TGTGCCAGCAGCGTAGGAGGGTTCGAGGAGACCCAGTACTTC
.	TRBJ2-1	.	TRBV3-1	CASSRSMTGGPFF	TGTGCCAGCAGCCGCTCCATGACAGGCGGGCCGTTCTTC
many	TRBJ2-1	.	TRBV5-1	CASSFGPSGDSNEQFF	TGCGCCAGCAGCTTTGGGCCCAGCGGAGATTCCAATGAGCAGTTCTTC
.	TRBJ1-5	.	TRBV4-1	CARKGGLGGNYQPQHF	TGCGCCAGAAAAGGCGGATTGGGGGGGAATTATCAGCCCCAGCATTTT
.	TRBJ2-5	TRBD1	TRBV6-2/TRBV6-3	CASSYASKLQRLDRANQETQYF	TGTGCCAGCAGTTACGCTTCTAAACTCCAGAGACTGGACAGGGCCAACCAAGAGACCCAGTACTTC
.	TRBJ1-6	.	TRBV6-6	CASSYSGDDSPLHF	TGTGCCAGCAGTTACTCTGGGGATGATTCACCCCTCCACTTT
.	TRBJ2-5	.	TRBV5-1	CASSRGNQEAQYF	TGCGCCAGCAGTCGGGGAAACCAAGAGGCCCAGTACTTC
.	TRBJ2-7	.	TRBV4-2	CASSQEGVGGTDEQYF	TGTGCCAGCAGCCAAGAGGGAGTCGGAGGGACCGACGAGCAGTACTTC
.	TRBJ2-7	.	TRBV4-1	CASRPMEDRGYEQYF	TGCGCCAGCAGACCCATGGAGGACCGAGGCTACGAGCAGTACTTC
.	TRBJ2-1	.	TRBV11-2	CASLPLGGGLYNEQFF	TGTGCCAGCCTACCTCTGGGCGGGGGCCTTTACAATGAGCAGTTCTTC
.	TRBJ2-3	.	TRBV2	CASSSGRSTDTQYF	TGTGCCAGCAGCTCGGGGCGTAGCACAGATACGCAGTATTTT
.	TRBJ2-7	.	TRBV7-2	CASSLGVGYEQYF	TGTGCCAGCAGCTTAGGTGTGGGGTACGAGCAGTACTTC
few	TRBJ2-1	TRBD1	TRBV6-6	CASSIDRVGNEQFF	TGTGCCAGCAGCATAGACAGGGTTGGGAATGAGCAGTTCTTC
.	TRBJ2-1	TRBD2	TRBV29-1	CSVNSPSLRGFDEQFF	TGCAGCGTCAACTCGCCCTCGCTGCGGGGGTTCGATGAGCAGTTCTTC
.	TRBJ1-1	.	TRBV2	CASRAGTTEAFF	TGTGCCAGCAGGGCAGGGACCACTGAAGCTTTCTTT
.	TRBJ2-3	TRBD1	TRBV29-1	CSVGQGQDTQYF	TGCAGCGTAGGACAGGGCCAAGATACGCAGTATTTT
.	TRBJ2-7	TRBD2	TRBV7-2	CASSHPRTSGRYEQYF	TGTGCCAGCAGCCACCCCAGGACTAGCGGGAGGTACGAGCAGTACTTC
.	TRBJ2-3	TRBD2	TRBV5-1	CASSPGLGWDTQYF	TGCGCCAGCAGCCCAGGACTAGGCTGGGATACGCAGTATTTT
.	TRBJ2-5	TRBD2	TRBV20-1	CSAPRGGPQKTQYF	TGCAGTGCTCCCCGCGGGGGACCCCAGAAGACCCAGTACTTC
.	TRBJ1-1	.	TRBV3-1	CASSQGAQSEAFF	TGTGCCAGCAGCCAAGGAGCTCAATCCGAAGCTTTCTTT
few	TRBJ2-6	.	TRBV29-1	CSVGPTSGANVLTF	TGCAGCGTTGGACCGACCTCTGGGGCCAACGTCCTGACTTTC
once	TRBJ2-1	.	TRBV28	CASTQGPGHNEQFF	TGTGCCAGCACCCAGGGGCCAGGGCACAATGAGCAGTTCTTC
many	TRBJ2-5	.	TRBV29-1	CSVEPQGETQYF	TGCAGCGTTGAACCGCAGGGGGAGACCCAGTACTTC